These 14 T cell receptor beta chains originate from one sample sequenced in a study of monozygotic twins with inflammatory bowel disease. TCRdb reprocessed the 5' RACE reads and stores each CDR3 protein as one record, lacking DNA. The sample holds 300,000 to 400,000 distinct CDR3 sequences. The sequencing input was blood. Source of these receptors: a human donor with ulcerative colitis or Crohn's disease, or a healthy co-twin of an affected twin (not recorded which).

The rearrangement uses TRBV10-2 and TRBJ1-5; TCRdb lists TRBD1, though no DNA is available to test this call. The CDR3 runs to 13 residues. CDR1 WSHSY and CDR2 SAAADI come from the germline V gene. CDR3 sequence: CASSESQGLPQHF.

The gene calls are TRBV3-1 and TRBJ1-1. Germline V lookup: CDR1 LGHDT, CDR2 YNNKEL (reference sequence). The CDR3 has 14 amino acids. CDR3 loop: CASSQRGVNTEAFF.

The chain recombines TRBV5-1 with TRBJ2-1; TCRdb proposes TRBD1, but this gene call is untestable without DNA. Germline CDR1 reads SGHRS; CDR2 reads YFSETQ. The CDR3 length is 16 residues. The CDR3 is CASSFGRGQVFTDAVF.

V gene TRBV20-1 combines with J gene TRBJ2-1; checking the TCRdb D call of TRBD1 is not possible without DNA. This CDR3 is built from 15 residues. Looked up from germline, CDR1 is DFQATT and CDR2 is SNEGSKA (reference sequence). CDR3 loop: CSARAAGTTYNEQFF.

The V and J genes are TRBV5-1 and TRBJ2-3; TCRdb outputs TRBD1, but without DNA this stays unchecked. Germline values: CDR1 SGHRS, CDR2 YFSETQ. The CDR3 consists of 16 residues. The CDR3 is CASSLAWGGGRDTQYF.

CDR3 protein: CSVVELNTEAFF. This chain connects TRBV29-1 to TRBJ1-1. The CDR3 consists of 12 residues. Per germline, CDR1 SQVTM and CDR2 ANQGSEA.

This chain joins TRBV15 and TRBJ2-2; the D call of TRBD1 rests on TCRdb alone, since no DNA is present to check it. The germline V gene has CDR1 LNHNV and CDR2 YYDKDF (reference sequence). This CDR3 has 15 amino acids. This CDR3 is CATSRVQVNTGELFF.

This chain uses TRBV3-1 with TRBJ1-1; TCRdb's assignment of TRBD1 cannot be checked, as there is no DNA. The CDR3 contains 14 residues. From germline, CDR1 is LGHDT and CDR2 YNNKEL (reference sequence). The CDR3 protein is CASRKSDRATEAFF.

V and J are TRBV20-1 and TRBJ2-1; TCRdb indicates TRBD1, and absent DNA this call remains unverified. This CDR3 contains 12 residues. Germline V gene data show CDR1 as DFQATT and CDR2 as SNEGSKA (reference sequence). CDR3 amino acids: CSGSGSVGEQFF.

The chain uses TRBV7-9 and TRBJ1-1; TCRdb selects TRBD1, and the lack of DNA leaves this call unchecked. The CDR3 spans 13 residues. Per the germline V gene, CDR1 is SEHNR and CDR2 is FQNEAQ (reference sequence). The CDR3 protein is CASSAEGTYEAFF.

The chain joins TRBV3-1 to TRBJ1-5; TCRdb's D call of TRBD1 is untestable without DNA. The CDR3 totals 14 residues. The germline V gene encodes CDR1 LGHDT and CDR2 YNNKEL (reference sequence). CDR3 region: CASSPGTANQPQHF.

The V gene is TRBV29-1, the J gene TRBJ2-3; TCRdb selects TRBD1, and the lack of DNA leaves this call unchecked. Germline values: CDR1 SQVTM, CDR2 ANQGSEA. This CDR3 is 12 amino acids long. The CDR3 region is CSVEDHWGVQYF.

The V and J genes are TRBV4-1 and TRBJ1-5. This CDR3 comprises 16 residues. In germline, CDR1 is MGHRA, CDR2 YSYEKL. The CDR3 is CASSQDPAGGGQPQHF.

This rearrangement joins TRBV27 to TRBJ1-2; checking the TCRdb D call of TRBD1 is not possible without DNA. This CDR3 is 15 amino acids long. Germline V gene lookup returns CDR1 MNHEY and CDR2 SMNVEV (reference sequence). CDR3 residues: CASSLSPDSAYGYTF.